The 15 T cell receptor beta chains below were found in one sample sequenced in a study of spatial heterogeneity in lung cancer. Time point indicated: sample taken at primary tumor resection. The antigens for these receptors are not known. TCRdb fed the 5' RACE reads into MiXCR, producing one record per CDR3 protein. This table holds 20,000 to 30,000 distinct CDR3 sequences, under 10% found once. General study findings and limits: Counts of expanded alpha and beta TCRs within tumors tracked the tumor nonsynonymous mutation count.

The input for sequencing was lung tumor tissue, taken at surgery. Receptors were obtained from a male donor with early-stage non-small cell lung cancer.

This clonotype occurred many times. The genes are TRBV19 and TRBJ1-1, with TRBD1 matching over 7 bases. Trimming at V came to 7 bases and at J to 8 bases, leaving 13 bases not matched to a gene. Germline CDR1 is LNHDA and CDR2 is SQIVND (reference sequence). The length of the CDR3 is 14 residues. CDR3 region: CASKKGQLIGEAFF. The CDR3 DNA is TGTGCCAGTAAGAAGGGACAGTTGATTGGGGAAGCTTTCTTT.

Many counts were recorded for this clonotype. The genes are TRBV24-1 and TRBJ1-5; 12 positions agree with TRBD1. Germline V gene data show CDR1 as KGHDR and CDR2 as SFDVKD. V shed 10 bases, J shed 5 bases, and the junction held 8 bases outside the gene matches. CDR3 length: 15 residues. The CDR3 here is CATRGTGGGYQPQHF. As DNA, the CDR3 is TGTGCCACTAGGGGGACAGGGGGCGGCTATCAGCCCCAGCATTTT.

This clonotype has a handful of counts. The gene calls are TRBV4-2 and TRBJ2-2; 12 nucleotides match TRBD2. With V trimmed by 3 bases and J by 7 bases, 6 bases remained unmatched. Germline CDR1 and CDR2: LGHNA and YNFKEQ. The CDR3 length is 16 residues. For the CDR3, the DNA is TGTGCCAGCAGCCACGCTAGCGGGGGGGGCGGCGGGGAGCTGTTTTTT. Protein sequence: CASSHASGGGGGELFF.

CDR3 sequence reads: CASSISRDRGDTQYF. CDR3 bases: TGTGCCAGTAGTATAAGCCGGGACCGGGGGGATACGCAGTATTTT. The chain joins TRBV19 to TRBJ2-3; perhaps TRBD2 as D (6 bases). This CDR3 comprises 15 residues. Trimming took 2 bases from V and 6 from J, leaving 15 bases between them. The germline V gene has CDR1 LNHDA and CDR2 SQIVND (reference sequence).

This clonotype occurred a few times. V is TRBV6-2 or TRBV6-3 and J is TRBJ2-7; D gene ambiguous. The CDR3 contains 15 residues. Germline lookup yields CDR1 MNHEY and CDR2 SVGEGT. V was shortened by 2 bases and J by 0 bases, with 11 bases between the two germline ends. CDR3 in amino acids: CASSYIRPISYEQYF. The CDR3 DNA reads TGTGCCAGCAGTTACATTCGCCCTATCTCCTACGAGCAGTACTTC.

The CDR3 DNA is TGTGCCAGCAGTTATGGGACAGGGGTACAGCCCCAGCATTTT. Amino acids: CASSYGTGVQPQHF. The chain carries TRBV6-6 and TRBJ1-5, with TRBD1 matching 10 bases. The CDR3 has 14 residues. V dropped 3 bases and J dropped 7; count of bases not matched to a gene: 3. Per the germline V gene, CDR1 is MNHNY and CDR2 is SVGAGI (reference sequence).

The chain uses TRBV7-7 and TRBJ2-1; D could derive from TRBD1 or TRBD2 (7 bases each). Germline CDR1 SSHAT, CDR2 FNYEAQ (reference sequence). CDR3 length: 15 residues. V was cut by 5 bases and J by 0 bases, with 11 bases left in between. CDR3 residues: CASSQGGSSYNEQFF. CDR3 coding DNA: TGTGCCAGCAGCCAGGGGGGGTCCTCCTACAATGAGCAGTTCTTC.

CDR3 loop: CASSRGIHTDTQYF. CDR3 bases: TGTGCCAGCAGTAGGGGTATCCACACAGATACGCAGTATTTT. The chain is built from TRBV2 and TRBJ2-3; possible D gene TRBD1, 5 bases. Trimming left V 5 bases short and J 2 bases short, with 11 bases between. The CDR3 covers 14 residues. Germline V gene data show CDR1 as SNHLY and CDR2 as FYNNEI.

This clonotype was detected many times. The chain is built from TRBV28 and TRBJ1-1, with D uncertain. The CDR3 spans 12 residues. Germline CDR1 MDHEN, CDR2 SYDVKM. Trimming left V 2 bases short and J 10 bases short, with 11 bases between. CDR3 sequence (DNA): TGTGCCAGCAGTTTAGTTCAGGAGAGAGCTTTCTTT. Its translation is CASSLVQERAFF.

In its sample, this clonotype was seen many times. The chain is built from TRBV4-2 and TRBJ1-4; D remains ambiguous. V gave up 1 base and J gave up 2 bases, with 8 bases separating them. CDR1 LGHNA and CDR2 YNFKEQ come from the germline V gene. There are 15 residues in the CDR3. As DNA, the CDR3 is TGTGCCAGCAGCCAAGGAGGCAGTACTAATGAAAAACTGTTTTTT. Translating gives CASSQGGSTNEKLFF.

The chain carries TRBV7-2 and TRBJ2-3, with 13 positions matching TRBD2. The J segment lost 5 bases and the V segment lost 1 base, leaving 6 bases of the junction unmatched. The CDR3 runs to 17 residues. Germline loops: CDR1 SGHTA, CDR2 FQGNSA. Written as DNA, the CDR3 is TGTGCCAGCAGCTTAGGCCGTACTAGCGGGGGGGGAGATACGCAGTATTTT. It translates to CASSLGRTSGGGDTQYF.

By share, this clonotype counts as medium-sized. The chain has TRBV28 and TRBJ1-1, with a weak D call TRBD1 (5 bases). V lost 2 bases and J lost 5, with 15 bases in between. This CDR3 contains 15 residues. The germline V gene encodes CDR1 MDHEN and CDR2 SYDVKM. Here the CDR3 DNA reads TGTGCCAGCAGTTTAGCCGGTCGGGGCACGACTGAAGCTTTCTTT. It specifies CASSLAGRGTTEAFF.

This clonotype was counted many times. The gene calls are TRBV7-9 and TRBJ2-3, with D perhaps matching TRBD1 (5 bases). The CDR3 contains 15 residues. Trimming cost V 1 base and J 4 bases, with 12 bases left between them. Germline values: CDR1 SEHNR, CDR2 FQNEAQ (reference sequence). Here the CDR3 DNA reads TGTGCCAGCAGCTTAGATCGGCAGGGCCCAGATACGCAGTATTTT. Encoded protein: CASSLDRQGPDTQYF.

This clonotype was counted ten times or more. The J gene is TRBJ1-1, the V gene TRBV6-6; D is unclear. V was pared by 6 bases and J by 2 bases, with 4 bases between. Germline CDR1 reads MNHNY; CDR2 reads SVGAGI (reference sequence). This CDR3 has 11 amino acids. This CDR3 reads CASSSNTEAFF. The DNA for the CDR3 is TGTGCCAGCAGCTCTAACACTGAAGCTTTCTTT.

J is TRBJ1-1 and V is TRBV7-9, with unresolved D. CDR3 length equals 13 residues. In germline, CDR1 is SEHNR, CDR2 FQNEAQ (reference sequence). Trimming took 5 bases from V and 4 from J, leaving 11 bases between them. CDR3 amino acids: CASSPRLSTEAFF. In DNA form, the CDR3 reads TGTGCCAGCAGCCCCCGACTGAGCACTGAAGCTTTCTTT. The full variable domain, with the rest looked up from reference TRBV7-9 and TRBJ1-1, is DTGVSQNPRHKITKRGQNVTFRCDPISEHNRLYWYRQTLGQGPEFLTYFQNEAQLEKSRLLSDRFSAERPKGSFSTLEIQRTEQGDSAMYLCASSPRLSTEAFFGQGTRLTVV.